This record covers a single T cell receptor beta chain. Its antigen is undetermined. This record belongs to a study of breast tumors, draining lymph nodes, adjacent tissues. Axillary draining lymph nodes of breast cancer patients supplied the node samples. Study outcomes and limitations: Tumor T cell lymph node origin was a supported hypothesis, not proven. Tumor repertoires ranked between lymph nodes and nontumor tissue in diversity, with V and J gene preferences. Tumor and nontumor repertoires were significantly more similar in luminal-like than in basal-like breast cancer. The data were judged consistent with most tumor T cells coming from lymph node and expanding in tumor.

Each CDR3 protein gets one entry after TCRdb re-called the multiplex PCR reads with MiXCR. Of around 130,000 distinct CDR3 sequences in the sample, just under 20% were seen once. Trimming took off 2 bases at V and 4 bases at J, with 16 bases between the two ends. The CDR3 has 16 residues. The germline CDR1 and CDR2 sequences are KGHDR and SFDVKD. The chain couples TRBV24-1 to TRBJ1-1, with D possibly TRBD1 on 5 matching bases. Sequencing was done on a sample of axillary lymph node tissue. The TCR originated in a female donor with breast cancer. Some clones in this sample may be carry-over from other donors' samples. In nucleotides, the CDR3 is TGTGCCACCAGTGATTCGGACCGCTTAGGGGTCACTGAAGCTTTCTTT. Its protein is CATSDSDRLGVTEAFF.